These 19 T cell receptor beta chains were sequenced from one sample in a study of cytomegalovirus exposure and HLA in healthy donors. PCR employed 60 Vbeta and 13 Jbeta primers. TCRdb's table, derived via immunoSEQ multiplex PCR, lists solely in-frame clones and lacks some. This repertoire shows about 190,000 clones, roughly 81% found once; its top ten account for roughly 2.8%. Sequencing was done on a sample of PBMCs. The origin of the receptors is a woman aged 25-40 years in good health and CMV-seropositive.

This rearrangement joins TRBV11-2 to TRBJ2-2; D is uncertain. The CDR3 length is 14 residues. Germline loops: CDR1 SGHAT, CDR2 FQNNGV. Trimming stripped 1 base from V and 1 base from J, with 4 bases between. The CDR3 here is CASSLGQNTGELFF. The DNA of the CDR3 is TGTGCCAGCAGCTTAGGACAGAACACCGGGGAGCTGTTTTTT.

CDR3: CASSPRAGNTIYF. CDR3 bases: TGTGCCAGCAGTCCCCGCGCTGGAAACACCATATATTTT. The chain employs TRBV6-5 and TRBJ1-3; D is unresolved. Germline loops: CDR1 MNHEY, CDR2 SVGAGI. The ends were cut back, 5 bases at V and 2 bases at J, with 7 bases in the middle. CDR3 length equals 13 residues.

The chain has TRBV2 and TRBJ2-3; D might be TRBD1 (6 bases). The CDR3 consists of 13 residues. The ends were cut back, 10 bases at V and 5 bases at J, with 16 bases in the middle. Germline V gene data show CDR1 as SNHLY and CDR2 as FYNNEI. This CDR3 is CATLLRGLDTQYF. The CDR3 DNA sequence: TGTGCCACCCTATTAAGGGGGTTAGATACGCAGTATTTT.

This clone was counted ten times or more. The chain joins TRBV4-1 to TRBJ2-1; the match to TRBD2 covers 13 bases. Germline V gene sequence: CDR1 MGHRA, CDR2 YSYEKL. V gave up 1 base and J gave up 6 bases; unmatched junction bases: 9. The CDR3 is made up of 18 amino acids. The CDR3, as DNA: TGCGCCAGCAGCCAAGTGGATCTCGGACTAGCGGGAGCCAATGAGCAGTTCTTC. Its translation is CASSQVDLGLAGANEQFF.

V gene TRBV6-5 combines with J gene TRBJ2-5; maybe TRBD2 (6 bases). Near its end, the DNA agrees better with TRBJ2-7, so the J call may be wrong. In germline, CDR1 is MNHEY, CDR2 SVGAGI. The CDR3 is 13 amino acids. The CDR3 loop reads CASSRGTTYEQYF. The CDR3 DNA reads TGTGCCAGCAGTCGGGGGACCACCTACGAGCAGTACTTC.

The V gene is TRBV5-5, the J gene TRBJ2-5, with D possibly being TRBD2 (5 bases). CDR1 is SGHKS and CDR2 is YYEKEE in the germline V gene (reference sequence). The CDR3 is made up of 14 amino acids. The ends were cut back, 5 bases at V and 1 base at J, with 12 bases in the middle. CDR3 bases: TGTGCCAGCAGGCCTCCCGGGGTCCAAGAGACCCAGTACTTC. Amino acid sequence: CASRPPGVQETQYF.

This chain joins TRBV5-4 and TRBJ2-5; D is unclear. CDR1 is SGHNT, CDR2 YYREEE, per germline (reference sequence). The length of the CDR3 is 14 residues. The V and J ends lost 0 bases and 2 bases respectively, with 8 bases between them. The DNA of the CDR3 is TGTGCCAGCAGCTTGGGGCAGGTACAAGAGACCCAGTACTTC. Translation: CASSLGQVQETQYF.

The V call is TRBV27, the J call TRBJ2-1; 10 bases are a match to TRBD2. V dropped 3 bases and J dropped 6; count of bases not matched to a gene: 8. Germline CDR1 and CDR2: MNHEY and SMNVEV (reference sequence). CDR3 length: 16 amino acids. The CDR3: CASSFLLAGDGNEQFF. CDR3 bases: TGTGCCAGCAGTTTCCTTCTAGCGGGAGATGGCAATGAGCAGTTCTTC.

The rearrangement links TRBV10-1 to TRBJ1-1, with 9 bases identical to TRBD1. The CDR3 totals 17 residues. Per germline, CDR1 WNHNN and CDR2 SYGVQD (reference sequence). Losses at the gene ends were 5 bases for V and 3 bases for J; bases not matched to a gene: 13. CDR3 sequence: CASSRTRDRDEDTEAFF. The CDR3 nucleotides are TGCGCCAGCAGTCGTACCAGGGACAGGGATGAGGACACTGAAGCTTTCTTT.

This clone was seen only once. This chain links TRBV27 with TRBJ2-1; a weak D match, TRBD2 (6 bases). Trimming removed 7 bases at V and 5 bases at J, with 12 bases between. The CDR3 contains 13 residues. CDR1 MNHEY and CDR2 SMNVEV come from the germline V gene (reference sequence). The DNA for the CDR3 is TGTGCCAGCACTGGAGGCGGGAACAATGAGCAGTTCTTC. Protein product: CASTGGGNNEQFF.

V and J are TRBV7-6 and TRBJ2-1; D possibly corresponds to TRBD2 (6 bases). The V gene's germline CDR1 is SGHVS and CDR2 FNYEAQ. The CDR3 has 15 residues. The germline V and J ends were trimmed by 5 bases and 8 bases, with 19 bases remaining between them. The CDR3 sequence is CASSLRGSGGDEQFF. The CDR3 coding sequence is TGTGCCAGCAGCCTGCGCGGTAGCGGAGGGGATGAGCAGTTCTTC. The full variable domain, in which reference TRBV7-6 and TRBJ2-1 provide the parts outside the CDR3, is GAGVSQSPRYKVTKRGQDVALRCDPISGHVSLYWYRQALGQGPEFLTYFNYEAQQDKSGLPNDRFSAERPEGSISTLTIQRTEQRDSAMYRCASSLRGSGGDEQFFGPGTRLTVL.

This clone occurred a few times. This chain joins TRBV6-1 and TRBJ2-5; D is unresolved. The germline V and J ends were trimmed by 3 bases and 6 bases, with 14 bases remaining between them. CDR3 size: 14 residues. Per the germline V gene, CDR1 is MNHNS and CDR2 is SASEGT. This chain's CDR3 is CASSEVTSRKTQYF. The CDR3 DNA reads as TGTGCCAGCAGTGAGGTAACGTCCAGAAAGACCCAGTACTTC.

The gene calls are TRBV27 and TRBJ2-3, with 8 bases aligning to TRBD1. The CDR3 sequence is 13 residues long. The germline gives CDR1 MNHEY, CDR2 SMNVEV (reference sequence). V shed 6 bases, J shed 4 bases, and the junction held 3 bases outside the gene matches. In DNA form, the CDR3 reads TGTGCCAGCAGGACAGGGGTAGCAGATACGCAGTATTTT. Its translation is CASRTGVADTQYF.

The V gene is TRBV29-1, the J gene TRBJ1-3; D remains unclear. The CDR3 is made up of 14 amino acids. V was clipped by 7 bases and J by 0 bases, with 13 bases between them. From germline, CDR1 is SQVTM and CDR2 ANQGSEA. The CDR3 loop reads CSALPQDSGNTIYF. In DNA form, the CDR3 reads TGCAGCGCTCTTCCTCAGGACTCTGGAAACACCATATATTTT.

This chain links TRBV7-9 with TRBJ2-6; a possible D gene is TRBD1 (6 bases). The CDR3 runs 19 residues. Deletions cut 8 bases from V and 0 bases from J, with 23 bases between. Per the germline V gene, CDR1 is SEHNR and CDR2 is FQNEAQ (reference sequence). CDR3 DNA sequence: TGTGCCAGCGGTATCTCCGCAGGGGCCCTCAGCTCTGGGGCCAACGTCCTGACTTTC. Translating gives CASGISAGALSSGANVLTF.

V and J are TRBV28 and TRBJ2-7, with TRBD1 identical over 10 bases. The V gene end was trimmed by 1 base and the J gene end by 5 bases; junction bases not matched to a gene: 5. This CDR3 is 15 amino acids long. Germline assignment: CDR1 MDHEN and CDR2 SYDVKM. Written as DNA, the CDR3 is TGTGCCAGCAGTTTATCGGGGACAGGGGAGGACGAGCAGTACTTC. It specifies CASSLSGTGEDEQYF.

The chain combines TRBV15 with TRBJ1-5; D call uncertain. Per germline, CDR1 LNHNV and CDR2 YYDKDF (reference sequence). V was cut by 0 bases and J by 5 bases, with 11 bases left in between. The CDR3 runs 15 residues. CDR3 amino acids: CATSRDLSGDQPQHF. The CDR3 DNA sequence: TGTGCCACCAGCAGAGATCTGAGTGGAGATCAGCCCCAGCATTTT.

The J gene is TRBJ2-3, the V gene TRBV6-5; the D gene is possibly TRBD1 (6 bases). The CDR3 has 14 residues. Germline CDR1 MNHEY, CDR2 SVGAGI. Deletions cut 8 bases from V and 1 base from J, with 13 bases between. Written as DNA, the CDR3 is TGTGCCAGCTGTGAACAGGGACGCACAGATACGCAGTATTTT. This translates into CASCEQGRTDTQYF.

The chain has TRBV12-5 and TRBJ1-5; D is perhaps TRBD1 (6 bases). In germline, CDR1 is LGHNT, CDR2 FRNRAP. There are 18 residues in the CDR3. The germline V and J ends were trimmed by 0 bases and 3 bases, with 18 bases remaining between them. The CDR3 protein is CASGLVLDSQGFNQPQHF. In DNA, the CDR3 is TGTGCTAGTGGTTTGGTACTGGATTCCCAGGGGTTCAATCAGCCCCAGCATTTT.